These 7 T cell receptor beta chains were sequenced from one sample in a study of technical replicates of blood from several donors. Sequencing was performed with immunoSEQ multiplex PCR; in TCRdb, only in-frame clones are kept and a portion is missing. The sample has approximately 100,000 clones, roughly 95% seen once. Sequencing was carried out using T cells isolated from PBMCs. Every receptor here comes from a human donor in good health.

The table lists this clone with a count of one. CDR3 nucleotides: TGTGCCAGCAGCTTAGCTCCAGGGGGGAATTCACCCCTCCACTTT. Protein sequence: CASSLAPGGNSPLHF. The chain links TRBV7-9 to TRBJ1-6, with 7 bases aligning to TRBD1. Germline V gene data show CDR1 as SEHNR and CDR2 as FQNEAQ (reference sequence). The CDR3 extends over 15 amino acids. The V and J ends lost 0 bases and 7 bases, in that order; junction bases with no gene match: 3. Together with reference TRBV7-9 and TRBJ1-6, the CDR3 gives the full variable domain: DTGVSQNPRHKITKRGQNVTFRCDPISEHNRLYWYRQTLGQGPEFLTYFQNEAQLEKSRLLSDRFSAERPKGSFSTLEIQRTEQGDSAMYLCASSLAPGGNSPLHFGNGTRLTVT.

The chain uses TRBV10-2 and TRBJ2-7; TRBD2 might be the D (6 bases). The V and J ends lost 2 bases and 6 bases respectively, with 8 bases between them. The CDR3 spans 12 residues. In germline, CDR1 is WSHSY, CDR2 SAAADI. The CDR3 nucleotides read TGCGCCAGCAGTGAGGGAGGGTTCGAGCAGTACTTC. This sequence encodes CASSEGGFEQYF.

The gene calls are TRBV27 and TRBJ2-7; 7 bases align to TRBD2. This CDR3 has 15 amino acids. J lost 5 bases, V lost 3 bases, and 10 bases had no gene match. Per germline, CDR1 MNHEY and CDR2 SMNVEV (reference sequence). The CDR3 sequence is CASSLQGRGLDEQYF. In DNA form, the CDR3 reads TGTGCCAGCAGTTTGCAAGGGAGGGGTTTGGACGAGCAGTACTTC.

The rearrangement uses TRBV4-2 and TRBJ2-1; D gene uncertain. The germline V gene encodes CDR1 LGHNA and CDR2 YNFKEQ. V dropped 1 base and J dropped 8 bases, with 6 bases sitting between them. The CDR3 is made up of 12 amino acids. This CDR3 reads CASSQGVHEQFF. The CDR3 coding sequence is TGTGCCAGCAGCCAAGGAGTTCATGAGCAGTTCTTC.

CDR3: CASSQTWGTSGEQYF. CDR3 DNA: TGTGCCAGCAGCCAGACCTGGGGAACTAGTGGCGAGCAGTACTTC. This rearrangement joins TRBV5-4 to TRBJ2-7, with D possibly being TRBD2 (5 bases). Germline-derived CDR1 and CDR2 are SGHNT and YYREEE (reference sequence). Between the trimmed V and J ends, which lost 4 bases and 6 bases, there was a span of 20 bases. This CDR3 spans 15 amino acids.

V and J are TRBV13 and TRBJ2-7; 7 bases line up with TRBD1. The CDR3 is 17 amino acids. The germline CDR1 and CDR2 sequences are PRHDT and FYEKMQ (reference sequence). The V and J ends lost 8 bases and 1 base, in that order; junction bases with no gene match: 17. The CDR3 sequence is CASLTTLYKGASYEQYF. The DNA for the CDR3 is TGTGCCAGCCTGACGACGCTCTACAAGGGGGCGTCCTACGAGCAGTACTTC.

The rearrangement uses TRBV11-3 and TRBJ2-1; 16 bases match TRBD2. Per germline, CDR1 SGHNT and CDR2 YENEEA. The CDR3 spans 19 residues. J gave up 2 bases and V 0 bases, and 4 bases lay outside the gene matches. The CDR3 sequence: CASSLEPGLAGGPYNEQFF. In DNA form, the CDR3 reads TGTGCCAGCAGCTTAGAACCGGGACTAGCGGGAGGGCCCTACAATGAGCAGTTCTTC.